The source of this T cell receptor beta chain is a study of T cells after yellow fever vaccination. CDR1 and CDR2 from the germline V gene are MNHEY and SVGEGT. V was pared by 6 bases and J by 5 bases, with 7 bases of the junction left unmatched. The CDR3 contains 14 residues. Ten or more counts support this clonotype. TCRdb passed the 5' RACE reads through MiXCR, listing each CDR3 protein once. The table includes approximately 150,000 distinct CDR3 sequences, more than 6% detected once. The TCR was taken from a man aged 25 to 40 who received the YFV17D yellow fever vaccine. This chain links TRBV6-2 or TRBV6-3 with TRBJ1-5, with 7 bases aligning to TRBD1. The specimen comprised CD4+ T cells sorted from PBMCs, sampled 5 days after the yellow fever booster vaccination. CDR3 bases: TGTGCCAGCAGCAGGGGGGGGTTCGATCAGCCCCAGCATTTT. Protein sequence: CASSRGGFDQPQHF.